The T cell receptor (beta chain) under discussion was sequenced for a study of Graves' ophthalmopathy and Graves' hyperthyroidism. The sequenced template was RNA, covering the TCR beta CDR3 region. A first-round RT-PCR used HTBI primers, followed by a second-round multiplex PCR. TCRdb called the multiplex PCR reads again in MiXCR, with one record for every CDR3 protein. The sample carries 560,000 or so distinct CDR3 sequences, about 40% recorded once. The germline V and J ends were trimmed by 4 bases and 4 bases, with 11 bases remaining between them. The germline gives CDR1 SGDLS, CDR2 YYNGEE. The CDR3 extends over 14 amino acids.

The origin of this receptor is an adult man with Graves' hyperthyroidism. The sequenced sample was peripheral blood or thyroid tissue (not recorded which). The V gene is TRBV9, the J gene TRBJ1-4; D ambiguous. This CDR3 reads CASSPQQINEKLFF. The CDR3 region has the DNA TGTGCCAGCAGCCCCCAGCAAATTAATGAAAAACTGTTTTTT.